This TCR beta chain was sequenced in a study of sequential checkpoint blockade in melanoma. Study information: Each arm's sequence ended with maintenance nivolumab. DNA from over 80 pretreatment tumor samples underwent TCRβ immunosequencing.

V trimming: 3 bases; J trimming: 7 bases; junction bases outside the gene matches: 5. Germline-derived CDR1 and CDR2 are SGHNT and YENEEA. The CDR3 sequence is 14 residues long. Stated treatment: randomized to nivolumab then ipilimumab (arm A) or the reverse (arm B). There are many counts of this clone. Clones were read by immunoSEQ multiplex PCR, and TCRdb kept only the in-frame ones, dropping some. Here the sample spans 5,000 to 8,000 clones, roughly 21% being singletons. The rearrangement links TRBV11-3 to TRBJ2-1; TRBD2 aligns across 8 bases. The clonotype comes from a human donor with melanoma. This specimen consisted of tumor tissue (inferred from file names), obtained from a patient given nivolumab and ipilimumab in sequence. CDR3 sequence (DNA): TGTGCCAGCAGCTTCGGGACTAGTGTGAATGAGCAGTTCTTC. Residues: CASSFGTSVNEQFF.